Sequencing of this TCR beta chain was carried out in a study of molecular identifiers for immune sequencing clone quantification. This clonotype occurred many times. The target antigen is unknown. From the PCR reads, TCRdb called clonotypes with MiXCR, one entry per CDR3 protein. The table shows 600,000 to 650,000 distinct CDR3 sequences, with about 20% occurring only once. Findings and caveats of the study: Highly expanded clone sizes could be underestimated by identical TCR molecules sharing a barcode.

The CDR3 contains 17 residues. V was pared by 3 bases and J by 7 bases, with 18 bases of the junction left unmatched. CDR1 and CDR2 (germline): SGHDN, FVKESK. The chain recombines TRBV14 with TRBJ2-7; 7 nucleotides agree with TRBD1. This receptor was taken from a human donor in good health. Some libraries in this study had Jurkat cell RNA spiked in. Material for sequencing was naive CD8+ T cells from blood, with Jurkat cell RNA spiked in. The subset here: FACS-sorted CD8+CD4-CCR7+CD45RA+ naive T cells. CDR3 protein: CASSQGPRQGPAEEQYF. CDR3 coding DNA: TGTGCCAGCAGCCAGGGTCCACGACAGGGTCCCGCGGAGGAGCAGTACTTC.